Listed below are T cell receptor beta chains from one sample, sequenced in a study. MiXCR was run by TCRdb on the 5' RACE reads, yielding one entry per CDR3 protein. The table records tens of thousands of distinct CDR3 sequences, 29% of them present only once. The material sequenced was memory CD4+ T cells sorted from a lymph node. Receptors were obtained from a female donor with breast cancer. Both conserved end residues are part of each CDR3. D genes are given only for firm matches. Clone size is given for some rows only: seen once, a few or many times, or a class if the clone is expanded.

j_gene | v_gene | d_gene | abundance | CDR3aa | CDR3nt
TRBJ2-7 | TRBV21-1 | . | few | CASSKAGGSGFYEQYF | TGTGCCAGCAGCAAAGCAGGGGGGAGCGGTTTCTACGAGCAGTACTTC
TRBJ1-1 | TRBV28 | . | few | CASSLGGREAFF | TGTGCCAGCAGTTTAGGGGGCAGAGAAGCTTTCTTT
TRBJ1-2 | TRBV7-9 | . | . | CASSSRQAYYGYTF | TGTGCCAGCAGCTCCCGACAGGCTTACTATGGCTACACCTTC
TRBJ2-7 | TRBV9 | TRBD2 | many | CASSPSGGSSYEQYF | TGTGCCAGCAGCCCTAGCGGGGGCAGCTCCTACGAGCAGTACTTC
TRBJ2-1 | TRBV12-3/TRBV12-4 | TRBD2 | few | CASSLGTSGSNNEQFF | TGTGCCAGCAGTTTAGGGACTAGCGGGAGTAATAATGAGCAGTTCTTC
TRBJ1-4 | TRBV20-1 | . | . | CSAVDRATNEKLFF | TGCAGTGCGGTTGACCGAGCAACTAATGAAAAACTGTTTTTT
TRBJ2-1 | TRBV6-5 | . | . | CASSLVGRGDNEQFF | TGTGCCAGCAGTTTGGTCGGCAGGGGAGACAATGAGCAGTTCTTC
TRBJ1-2 | TRBV12-5 | TRBD1 | . | CASGPDRALGYTF | TGTGCTAGTGGCCCTGACAGGGCCCTGGGCTACACCTTC
TRBJ2-7 | TRBV27 | . | . | CASSWASFPSYEQYF | TGTGCCAGCAGTTGGGCTAGTTTTCCCTCCTACGAGCAGTACTTC
TRBJ2-7 | TRBV7-9 | TRBD2 | few | CASSPGTSRNYEQYF | TGTGCCAGCAGCCCCGGGACTAGTCGGAATTACGAGCAGTACTTC
TRBJ1-4 | TRBV4-1 | . | . | CASSQLVFEKLFF | TGCGCCAGCAGCCAACTCGTCTTCGAAAAACTGTTTTTT
TRBJ1-6 | TRBV9 | . | . | CASSLDSNASPPHF | TGTGCCAGCAGCCTGGACAGCAATGCTTCACCCCCCCACTTT
TRBJ2-1 | TRBV12-3/TRBV12-4 | TRBD2 | few | CASKKGRATRLVF | TGTGCCAGCAAAAAGGGGAGGGCTACTCGATTGGTCTTC
TRBJ2-5 | TRBV7-2 | TRBD1 | . | CASSWGGTGRWEAQYF | TGTGCCAGCAGCTGGGGAGGGACAGGGAGATGGGAGGCCCAGTACTTC
TRBJ2-7 | TRBV5-1 | . | medium-sized | CASSLNGISYEQYF | TGCGCCAGCAGCTTGAACGGGATCTCCTACGAGCAGTACTTC
TRBJ1-2 | TRBV4-2 | . | . | CASSHRQGNYGYTF | TGTGCCAGCAGCCACCGGCAGGGGAACTATGGCTACACCTTC
TRBJ1-1 | TRBV5-5 | . | . | CASSLQGLTEAFF | TGTGCCAGCAGCTTACAGGGCCTCACTGAAGCTTTCTTT
TRBJ1-3 | TRBV28 | . | few | CASSLNTGAIYF | TGTGCCAGCAGTCTAAACACCGGGGCCATATATTTT